The 9 T cell receptor beta chains below were found in one sample sequenced in a study of CD4+ T cells in melanoma. Sequenced by immunoSEQ multiplex PCR; TCRdb stores in-frame clones only, minus some. The sample gives 40,000 to 50,000 clones, roughly nine tenths of which show up once; about 11% is in the top ten. The sequenced sample was peripheral blood. The receptors here all came from a human donor with melanoma.

The chain couples TRBV28 to TRBJ1-5; D is unresolved. The germline gives CDR1 MDHEN, CDR2 SYDVKM. Trimming pared 7 bases from V and 5 bases from J, leaving 9 bases between. The length of the CDR3 is 12 residues. The CDR3 reads CASMEGDQPQHF. The CDR3 DNA follows: TGTGCCAGCATGGAGGGTGATCAGCCCCAGCATTTT.

The chain carries TRBV28 and TRBJ1-1, with 8 bases identical to TRBD1. The CDR3 spans 13 residues. J gave up 1 base and V 10 bases, and 5 bases lay outside the gene matches. Germline values: CDR1 MDHEN, CDR2 SYDVKM. Here the CDR3 DNA reads TGTGCCACTTCAGGGGGCCCGAACACTGAAGCTTTCTTT. Translation gives CATSGGPNTEAFF.

V is TRBV28 and J is TRBJ2-6; D unclear. Germline CDR1 MDHEN, CDR2 SYDVKM. Between the trimmed V and J ends, which lost 5 bases and 2 bases, there was a span of 10 bases. The CDR3 has 15 residues. The CDR3 loop is CASSLPVAGANVLTF. The CDR3, as DNA: TGTGCCAGCAGTCTACCGGTGGCTGGGGCCAACGTCCTGACTTTC.

This sequence joins TRBV9 and TRBJ2-1, with D possibly matching TRBD1 (5 bases). CDR1 and CDR2 (germline): SGDLS, YYNGEE. This CDR3 comprises 13 residues. The V gene lost 6 bases and the J gene lost 4 bases, with 11 bases spanning the gap. The CDR3 region is CASKSDKYNEQFF. The CDR3 DNA reads as TGTGCCAGCAAATCGGACAAGTACAATGAGCAGTTCTTC. Supplemented by reference TRBV9 and TRBJ2-1, the full variable domain reads DSGVTQTPKHLITATGQRVTLRCSPRSGDLSVYWYQQSLDQGLQFLIQYYNGEERAKGNILERFSAQQFPDLHSELNLSSLELGDSALYFCASKSDKYNEQFFGPGTRLTVL.

J is TRBJ2-3 and V is TRBV29-1, with a tentative D call TRBD1 (5 bases). The CDR3 has 16 residues. The V end was cut by 0 bases, the J end by 6 bases, with 19 bases between. Germline V gene lookup returns CDR1 SQVTM and CDR2 ANQGSEA. The CDR3: CSVEDFGAPSQDTQYF. The CDR3 DNA reads TGCAGCGTTGAAGATTTTGGGGCCCCCTCCCAGGATACGCAGTATTTT.

The chain uses TRBV7-2 and TRBJ1-6, with D perhaps matching TRBD1 (5 bases). The CDR3 totals 14 residues. CDR1 is SGHTA, CDR2 FQGNSA, per germline. Deletions cut 7 bases from V and 9 bases from J, with 16 bases between. The CDR3 nucleotides read TGTGCCAGCACCAGGGATACGATAGGTTCACCCCTCCACTTT. Protein product: CASTRDTIGSPLHF. Full variable domain (rest looked up from reference TRBV7-2 and TRBJ1-6): GAGVSQSPSNKVTEKGKDVELRCDPISGHTALYWYRQSLGQGLEFLIYFQGNSAPDKSGLPSDRFSAERTGGSVSTLTIQRTQQEDSAVYLCASTRDTIGSPLHFGNGTRLTVT.

The rearrangement uses TRBV4-2 and TRBJ2-7; 7 bases are a match to TRBD1. Per germline, CDR1 LGHNA and CDR2 YNFKEQ. CDR3 size: 15 residues. With V trimmed by 5 bases and J by 0 bases, 7 bases remained unmatched. CDR3 DNA sequence: TGTGCCAGCAGCTCGTTATACAGGGGCTCCTACGAGCAGTACTTC. It translates to CASSSLYRGSYEQYF.

Many counts were recorded for this clone. CDR3 sequence reads: CASSDRDHYGYTF. The CDR3 DNA follows: TGCGCCAGCAGTGACAGGGATCACTATGGCTACACCTTC. This rearrangement joins TRBV10-2 to TRBJ1-2; tentative D call: TRBD1 (5 bases). Germline assignment: CDR1 WSHSY and CDR2 SAAADI. This CDR3 has 13 residues. V was clipped by 3 bases and J by 3 bases, with 8 bases between them.

V and J are TRBV2 and TRBJ2-3; D perhaps matches TRBD1 (5 bases). The CDR3 length is 15 residues. The germline V gene encodes CDR1 SNHLY and CDR2 FYNNEI. V was trimmed by 8 bases and J by 0 bases, leaving 15 bases between them. DNA for the CDR3: TGTGCCAGCCTTGAAGCCAGGGCTAGCACAGATACGCAGTATTTT. The encoded protein is CASLEARASTDTQYF. The full variable domain, rest sourced from reference TRBV2 and TRBJ2-3, is EPEVTQTPSHQVTQMGQEVILRCVPISNHLYFYWYRQILGQKVEFLVSFYNNEISEKSEIFDDQFSVERPDGSNFTLKIRSTKLEDSAMYFCASLEARASTDTQYFGPGTRLTVL.